These 19 T cell receptor beta chains were sequenced from one sample in a study of regulatory T cells in long-lasting Graves disease (dated by TCRdb to the early 2020s). Library preparation was by multiplex PCR. TCRdb records Illumina HiSeq 4000 as the sequencer. TCR beta libraries were built with iRepertoire HTBI primers and Arm-PCR amplification of CDR3 regions. Starting from the raw public reads, TCRdb applied fastp trimming at Q25, assembled clones with MiXCR and retained in-frame beta chains. A single entry per CDR3 protein holds the most common genes and DNA from its merged rows. The table for this sample lists hundreds of thousands of distinct CDR3 sequences; 15% to 20% of them were counted only once. The ten largest make up 9.5% to 15% of the sample. The time point tag for this specimen amounts to: newly diagnosed GD, antithyroid drugs for less than 3 months. For both TCR sequencing and RNA sequencing, RNA was extracted from PBMCs in TRIzol.

This sample also appeared in a second study, on T cells in Graves' hyperthyroidism and ophthalmopathy.

The sequencing here drew on peripheral blood mononuclear cells (PBMCs), taken at new diagnosis, from a patient treated with antithyroid drugs. The receptors here all came from a man in his late teens or twenties with Graves disease. Donor details come from another sample of the same person, matched by shared clones.

This clonotype was counted ten times or more. The rearrangement joins TRBV12-3 or TRBV12-4 to TRBJ2-2, with D perhaps matching TRBD2 (6 bases). Trimming stripped 7 bases from V and 1 base from J, with 13 bases between. The CDR3 length is 15 residues. The chain's CDR3 is CASNPWGENTGELFF. CDR3 bases: TGTGCCAGCAATCCCTGGGGGGAGAACACCGGGGAGCTGTTTTTT.

A word on this clonotype: This likely stems from a read error, as it lies one base from a far larger clone. This chain joins TRBV12-3 or TRBV12-4 and TRBJ2-7; D unresolved. Judging by the DNA end, TRBJ2-1 fits better; the J call may be wrong. The CDR3 has 12 amino acids. The CDR3: CASSFMGPEQFF. DNA of the CDR3: TGTGCCAGCAGTTTTATGGGCCCTGAGCAGTTCTTC.

The chain carries TRBV6-1 and TRBJ2-5, with D possibly TRBD1 on 6 matching bases. Trimming stripped 3 bases from V and 2 bases from J, with 16 bases between. The germline V gene has CDR1 MNHNS and CDR2 SASEGT. This CDR3 contains 16 residues. CDR3 protein: CASSEPDRGNQETQYF. The CDR3 DNA reads as TGTGCCAGCAGTGAGCCGGACAGAGGAAATCAAGAGACCCAGTACTTC.

In this sample, this clonotype turned up many times. V gene TRBV12-3 or TRBV12-4 combines with J gene TRBJ2-1; 9 nucleotides align to TRBD2. The CDR3 consists of 16 residues. J was trimmed by 8 bases and V by 3 bases; bases with no gene match: 11. The DNA for the CDR3 is TGTGCCAGCAGTTTTCGAAAGGCGGGAGGGGGGGATGAGCAGTTCTTC. This gives the protein CASSFRKAGGGDEQFF.

The gene calls are TRBV28 and TRBJ2-5; D gene unclear. The CDR3 is 13 amino acids. The V and J ends lost 3 bases and 5 bases respectively, with 10 bases between them. Per the germline V gene, CDR1 is MDHEN and CDR2 is SYDVKM. CDR3 region: CASSFRSPETQYF. The CDR3 DNA sequence: TGTGCCAGCAGTTTTAGGAGCCCGGAGACCCAGTACTTC.

This clonotype was seen more than once but under ten times. This chain links TRBV4-1 with TRBJ1-2; D gene unclear. The length of the CDR3 is 14 residues. Trimming shortened V by 1 base and J by 4 bases, and 10 bases separated the two germline ends. The V gene's germline CDR1 is MGHRA and CDR2 YSYEKL. The CDR3 loop reads CASSQGNGGYGYTF. CDR3 DNA: TGCGCCAGCAGCCAAGGGAACGGCGGCTATGGCTACACCTTC.

This clonotype was seen many times. The chain carries TRBV30 and TRBJ2-5; 8 bases line up with TRBD2. With 4 bases clipped from V and 7 bases from J, the junction kept 17 bases outside the gene matches. Per germline, CDR1 GTSNPN and CDR2 SVGIG (reference sequence). This CDR3 comprises 16 residues. The CDR3 region has the DNA TGTGCCTGGAATCTTGGGGCTAGCGGGTCCCTCGGGACCCAGTACTTC. Protein product: CAWNLGASGSLGTQYF.

The chain couples TRBV10-3 to TRBJ2-1; the match to TRBD2 covers 8 bases. CDR3 length: 15 amino acids. CDR1 and CDR2 from the germline V gene are ENHRY and SYGVKD. J was trimmed by 4 bases and V by 7 bases; bases with no gene match: 9. Here the CDR3 reads CAIMSRAGGYNEQFF. CDR3 sequence (DNA): TGTGCCATCATGAGTAGGGCGGGAGGATACAATGAGCAGTTCTTC.

The V and J genes are TRBV20-1 and TRBJ2-4, with 7 bases fitting TRBD1. With 6 bases clipped from V and 5 bases from J, the junction kept 16 bases outside the gene matches. Per the germline V gene, CDR1 is DFQATT and CDR2 is SNEGSKA (reference sequence). The CDR3 has 16 residues. CDR3 loop: CSAGHQTGLGQNIQYF. The CDR3 DNA follows: TGCAGTGCAGGACACCAGACAGGGCTCGGCCAAAACATTCAGTACTTC.

The gene calls are TRBV11-2 and TRBJ1-5; D is possibly TRBD1 (5 bases). Germline V gene sequence: CDR1 SGHAT, CDR2 FQNNGV. Trimming pared 5 bases from V and 7 bases from J, leaving 15 bases between. This CDR3 has 14 amino acids. The CDR3 DNA reads TGTGCCAGCAGCCTCGAAAAGGGGAGGCAGCCCCAGCATTTT. It translates to CASSLEKGRQPQHF.

In the case of this clonotype: Its ends do not fully match the called genes, so a read error is possible. The V gene is TRBV11-2, the J gene TRBJ2-7, with 7 bases aligning to TRBD1. Germline V gene data show CDR1 as SGHAT and CDR2 as FQNNGV. CDR3 length: 17 amino acids. Here the CDR3 reads CAGSLGSAQGLFYEQYF. For the CDR3, the DNA is TGTGCCGGCAGCTTAGGATCGGCACAGGGGCTGTTCTACGAGCAGTACTTC.

The gene calls are TRBV6-5 and TRBJ2-7; 8 bases agree with TRBD2. The V gene end was trimmed by 4 bases and the J gene end by 4 bases; junction bases not matched to a gene: 12. Germline CDR1 reads MNHEY; CDR2 reads SVGAGI. The CDR3 contains 16 residues. CDR3 in DNA: TGTGCCAGCAGTTCCCCCGTTTTCGGGGGGGGGTACGAGCAGTACTTC. Its protein product is CASSSPVFGGGYEQYF.

V and J are TRBV6-1 and TRBJ1-4; tentatively, D is TRBD1 (5 bases). The V end lost 6 bases, the J end lost 5 bases, and 13 bases lay between the germline ends. Germline loops: CDR1 MNHNS, CDR2 SASEGT. CDR3 size: 14 residues. For the CDR3, the DNA is TGTGCCAGCAGCCCGGGACGGAAGAATGAAAAACTGTTTTTT. Its protein is CASSPGRKNEKLFF.

This clonotype occurred many times. The CDR3: CASSFGGGGETQYF. The CDR3 DNA sequence: TGTGCCAGCAGTTTTGGGGGAGGGGGGGAGACCCAGTACTTC. This chain connects TRBV28 to TRBJ2-5; D perhaps matches TRBD2 (7 bases). Trimming shortened V by 3 bases and J by 5 bases, and 13 bases separated the two germline ends. Germline loops: CDR1 MDHEN, CDR2 SYDVKM. There are 14 residues in the CDR3.

This clonotype was recorded a few times. The chain joins TRBV29-1 to TRBJ2-1; D is ambiguous. Germline-derived CDR1 and CDR2 are SQVTM and ANQGSEA. V was shortened by 7 bases and J by 4 bases, with 14 bases between the two germline ends. The CDR3 contains 13 residues. CDR3 DNA sequence: TGCAGCGCCCGTATAGCAGGATACAATGAGCAGTTCTTC. Translating it yields CSARIAGYNEQFF.

This clonotype was seen many times. The V call is TRBV2, the J call TRBJ1-5; D gene uncertain. This CDR3 spans 18 amino acids. Per the germline V gene, CDR1 is SNHLY and CDR2 is FYNNEI. Trimming took off 0 bases at V and 2 bases at J, with 17 bases between the two ends. The CDR3 reads CASSEALRAGMGNQPQHF. CDR3 coding DNA: TGTGCCAGCAGTGAAGCGCTTCGGGCGGGAATGGGCAATCAGCCCCAGCATTTT.

This clonotype was counted a few times. This rearrangement joins TRBV7-9 to TRBJ2-3; possibly TRBD2 for D (6 bases). Trimming left V 11 bases short and J 0 bases short, with 18 bases between. Germline-derived CDR1 and CDR2 are SEHNR and FQNEAQ (reference sequence). The CDR3 is made up of 15 amino acids. The CDR3 DNA follows: TGTGCCTTGCAAGGGGTAGCGGCTAGCACAGATACGCAGTATTTT. Translating it yields CALQGVAASTDTQYF.

This clonotype was seen a handful of times. The chain combines TRBV10-3 with TRBJ1-6, with a tentative D call TRBD1 (6 bases). Trimming cost V 0 bases and J 9 bases, with 15 bases left between them. The CDR3 has 16 amino acids. Germline lookup yields CDR1 ENHRY and CDR2 SYGVKD. In nucleotides, the CDR3 is TGTGCCATCAGTGAGTCATGGGGGGGCGCGTCTTCACCCCTCCACTTT. This sequence encodes CAISESWGGASSPLHF.

V is TRBV4-2 and J is TRBJ1-5; D ambiguous. CDR1 and CDR2 from the germline V gene are LGHNA and YNFKEQ. This CDR3 comprises 15 residues. V was shortened by 0 bases and J by 3 bases, with 9 bases between the two germline ends. The DNA of the CDR3 is TGTGCCAGCAGCCAAGATATGAGGGTCAATCAGCCCCAGCATTTT. Translated: CASSQDMRVNQPQHF.